This entry lists 30 T cell receptor beta chains sequenced from one sample in a study of blood T cells in healthy people across ages. A sample-barcoded 5' primer and a J-beta primer mix were used in a second PCR of roughly 6 to 11 cycles. Via MiXCR, TCRdb re-called the 5' RACE reads, giving one row per CDR3 protein. The top ten clones hold roughly 14% of a sample with fewer than 800,000 distinct CDR3 sequences, around 32% of them seen once. Sequenced sample: blood. All receptors come from a woman over 75 in good health.

The rearrangement links TRBV2 to TRBJ2-3, with 7 bases that match TRBD2. The CDR3 length is 14 residues. V was clipped by 7 bases and J by 0 bases; unmatched bases: 4. Germline CDR1 and CDR2: SNHLY and FYNNEI. CDR3 in DNA: TGTGCCAGCATGCGGGGAGGGAGCACAGATACGCAGTATTTT. Translation: CASMRGGSTDTQYF.

This clonotype showed up just a few times. V is TRBV6-5 and J is TRBJ2-7; 8 nucleotides line up with TRBD1. The V and J ends lost 5 bases and 3 bases, in that order; junction bases with no gene match: 6. CDR3 length: 14 residues. CDR1 and CDR2 (germline): MNHEY, SVGAGI. CDR3 region: CASSDRGSLYEQYF. For the CDR3, the DNA is TGTGCCAGCAGTGACAGGGGCAGTCTCTACGAGCAGTACTTC.

This clonotype was counted many times. The J gene is TRBJ2-3, the V gene TRBV6-5; D is undetermined. CDR1 and CDR2 from the germline V gene are MNHEY and SVGAGI. V dropped 5 bases and J dropped 5 bases, with 14 bases sitting between them. The CDR3 contains 14 residues. DNA of the CDR3: TGTGCCAGCAGTGAGGTCACCGGACGAGATACGCAGTATTTT. Its protein product is CASSEVTGRDTQYF.

This sequence joins TRBV10-3 and TRBJ2-7; 7 positions agree with TRBD2. Germline V lookup: CDR1 ENHRY, CDR2 SYGVKD. J lost 3 bases, V lost 0 bases, and 11 bases had no gene match. This CDR3 region has 17 residues. CDR3 in DNA: TGTGCCATCAGTGAGTCACCTACTAGCGCTACAAACTACGAGCAGTACTTC. As protein: CAISESPTSATNYEQYF.

This clonotype was observed a few times. The CDR3 reads CAASRGTSGGAFRDTQYF. The CDR3 nucleotides are TGTGCCGCTTCGCGGGGGACTAGCGGGGGGGCCTTCAGAGATACGCAGTATTTT. V is TRBV10-3 and J is TRBJ2-3, with 16 bases identical to TRBD2. Germline values: CDR1 ENHRY, CDR2 SYGVKD. V trimming: 11 bases; J trimming: 5 bases; junction bases outside the gene matches: 16. The CDR3 totals 18 residues.

V gene TRBV2 combines with J gene TRBJ1-2, with 10 bases matching TRBD1. With 8 bases clipped from V and 9 bases from J, the junction kept 6 bases outside the gene matches. This CDR3 contains 12 residues. CDR1 is SNHLY, CDR2 FYNNEI, per germline. The CDR3 sequence: CASGTGDPSYTF. The CDR3 nucleotides read TGTGCCAGCGGGACAGGGGATCCAAGCTACACCTTC.

This clonotype has ten or more counts. The CDR3 DNA reads TGCGCCAGCAGCGGTACGGAGAGTTGGGGGCGGGGCACAGATACGCAGTATTTT. Translating gives CASSGTESWGRGTDTQYF. The V and J genes are TRBV4-3 and TRBJ2-3; perhaps TRBD1 as D (6 bases). Germline CDR1 LGHNA, CDR2 YSLEER. Trimming removed 5 bases from V and 1 base from J, with 22 bases in between. CDR3 length: 18 amino acids.

Worth noting for this clonotype: Given a much more abundant clone one base away, this may be a read error. The chain employs TRBV15 and TRBJ2-1; D not certain. This CDR3 spans 13 amino acids. Germline CDR1 is LNHNV and CDR2 is YYDKDF (reference sequence). Trimming pared 1 base from V and 10 bases from J, leaving 11 bases between. CDR3 protein: CATSRVAALEQFF. The CDR3, as DNA: TGTGCCACCAGCAGAGTGGCAGCCCTCGAGCAGTTCTTC.

This clonotype was counted only a few times. The rearrangement links TRBV27 to TRBJ1-1; D remains unclear. This CDR3 is 15 amino acids long. The germline V gene encodes CDR1 MNHEY and CDR2 SMNVEV (reference sequence). Trimming took off 4 bases at V and 4 bases at J, with 16 bases between the two ends. This chain's CDR3 is CASSYRTLTGTEAFF. The DNA for the CDR3 is TGTGCCAGCAGTTACCGGACCTTGACGGGCACTGAAGCTTTCTTT.

This clonotype was seen repeatedly, ten times or more. The chain recombines TRBV28 with TRBJ2-1; 12 bases agree with TRBD2. This CDR3 spans 16 amino acids. Germline values: CDR1 MDHEN, CDR2 SYDVKM. The V and J ends lost 6 bases and 3 bases, in that order; junction bases with no gene match: 6. CDR3: CASRRKTSGGYNEQFF. DNA for the CDR3: TGTGCCAGCAGAAGAAAGACTAGCGGGGGCTACAATGAGCAGTTCTTC.

This clonotype was observed many times. V gene TRBV5-1 combines with J gene TRBJ2-5; 11 positions agree with TRBD1. The V segment lost 0 bases and the J segment 5 bases; nucleotides outside the gene matches: 12. From germline, CDR1 is SGHRS and CDR2 YFSETQ. The CDR3 contains 18 residues. The CDR3 nucleotides read TGCGCCAGCAGCTTGGCCCCCGGGACAGGGGGACCCGGGGAGACCCAGTACTTC. This translates into CASSLAPGTGGPGETQYF.

This clonotype was seen only a few times. The V and J genes are TRBV7-2 and TRBJ1-1; 8 bases map to TRBD1. CDR3 length: 15 amino acids. Trimming took 5 bases from V and 1 from J; bases not matched to a gene: 6. Germline V lookup: CDR1 SGHTA, CDR2 FQGNSA. Here the CDR3 DNA reads TGTGCCAGCAGCCTCACGACAGGGGCGAACACTGAAGCTTTCTTT. This codes for CASSLTTGANTEAFF.

This clonotype was found many times. The chain is built from TRBV7-3 and TRBJ1-1; D is perhaps TRBD1 (6 bases). The V end was cut by 4 bases, the J end by 5 bases, with 11 bases between. The CDR3 is 13 amino acids. From germline, CDR1 is SGHTA and CDR2 FQGTGA. This chain's CDR3 is CASSYKGGTEAFF. The DNA of the CDR3 is TGTGCCAGCAGCTACAAAGGGGGGACTGAAGCTTTCTTT. Looking up the rest from reference TRBV7-3 and TRBJ1-1 gives the full variable domain: GAGVSQTPSNKVTEKGKYVELRCDPISGHTALYWYRQSLGQGPEFLIYFQGTGAADDSGLPNDRFFAVRPEGSVSTLKIQRTERGDSAVYLCASSYKGGTEAFFGQGTRLTVV.

CDR3: CASSEGTRDRGQETQYF. DNA for the CDR3: TGTGCCAGCAGTGAAGGAACCCGGGACAGGGGCCAGGAGACCCAGTACTTC. The chain recombines TRBV2 with TRBJ2-7; 10 positions agree with TRBD1. The DNA end is more similar to TRBJ2-5, so the J call may be wrong. Germline CDR1 reads SNHLY; CDR2 reads FYNNEI. This CDR3 is built from 17 residues.

A few counts support this clonotype. The gene calls are TRBV7-2 and TRBJ1-2; possibly TRBD1 for D (6 bases). The CDR3 covers 12 residues. V dropped 7 bases and J dropped 8 bases, with 14 bases sitting between them. CDR1 and CDR2 (germline): SGHTA, FQGNSA. The CDR3 loop is CASITGCGGYTF. The CDR3 nucleotides read TGTGCCAGCATAACAGGGTGTGGAGGCTACACCTTC. Based on the CDR3 plus reference TRBV7-2 and TRBJ1-2, the full variable domain is GAGVSQSPSNKVTEKGKDVELRCDPISGHTALYWYRQSLGQGLEFLIYFQGNSAPDKSGLPSDRFSAERTGGSVSTLTIQRTQQEDSAVYLCASITGCGGYTFGSGTRLTVV.

As concerns this clonotype: This clone may be a read error of a much larger clone one base away. The V and J genes are TRBV20-1 and TRBJ2-2, with a tentative D call TRBD2 (6 bases). The CDR3 is 12 amino acids. CDR1 DFQATT and CDR2 SNEGSKA come from the germline V gene (reference sequence). Here the CDR3 reads CRARIAAGELFF. CDR3 nucleotides: TGCAGGGCCAGGATAGCGGCCGGGGAGCTGTTTTTT.

This clonotype was recorded many times. This rearrangement joins TRBV7-2 to TRBJ2-3, with TRBD2 matching 8 bases. CDR1 and CDR2 from the germline V gene are SGHTA and FQGNSA. V lost 1 base to trimming and J lost 3 bases; unmatched junction nucleotides: 3. This CDR3 spans 15 amino acids. The chain's CDR3 is CASSLVAGRTDTQYF. CDR3 DNA: TGTGCCAGCAGCTTAGTAGCGGGGAGGACAGATACGCAGTATTTT.

This clonotype was counted at least ten times. The J gene is TRBJ1-5, the V gene TRBV5-1; weak D call: TRBD1 (5 bases). CDR1 is SGHRS, CDR2 YFSETQ, per germline. CDR3 length: 15 amino acids. V gave up 0 bases and J gave up 2 bases, with 9 bases separating them. The CDR3 DNA reads as TGCGCCAGCAGCTTGGGGACATCGGGCAATCAGCCCCAGCATTTT. Residues: CASSLGTSGNQPQHF.

This clonotype was seen many times. The chain carries TRBV20-1 and TRBJ2-1; 8 positions agree with TRBD2. The CDR3 length is 16 residues. From germline, CDR1 is DFQATT and CDR2 SNEGSKA (reference sequence). CDR3 coding DNA: TGCAGCGGCTCCCCGGCCGGGGGGGCCTTCTACAATGAGCAGTTCTTC. It specifies CSGSPAGGAFYNEQFF.

With respect to this clonotype: A read error may be the cause here, since a much bigger clone is one base away. This chain connects TRBV12-3 or TRBV12-4 to TRBJ1-6, with 7 positions matching TRBD1. Unmatched junction bases numbered 14, after V lost 11 bases and J lost 10 bases. The CDR3 runs 14 residues. Here the CDR3 DNA reads TGTGCCTGCAATCACAGGGGTCCGCGATCACCCCTCCACTTT. Amino acids: CACNHRGPRSPLHF.

The J gene is TRBJ2-2, the V gene TRBV6-1; 7 bases are shared with TRBD2. The CDR3 has 15 residues. From germline, CDR1 is MNHNS and CDR2 SASEGT. Germline trimming cut 0 bases from V and 4 bases from J; bases unmatched to any gene: 2. The CDR3 DNA sequence: TGTGCCAGCAGTGAAGCAGCGGGACTCACCGGGGAGCTGTTTTTT. Translated: CASSEAAGLTGELFF.

This clonotype was seen at least ten times. This chain joins TRBV10-3 and TRBJ1-6; tentatively, D is TRBD1 (5 bases). CDR3 length: 16 amino acids. V was pared by 5 bases and J by 0 bases, with 11 bases between. The germline V gene has CDR1 ENHRY and CDR2 SYGVKD. CDR3 region: CAISLTESSYNSPLHF. CDR3 in DNA: TGTGCCATCAGTTTGACAGAGAGCTCCTATAATTCACCCCTCCACTTT.

This clonotype was counted only a few times. The chain links TRBV15 to TRBJ2-2, with D maybe TRBD2 (7 bases). The V end lost 4 bases, the J end lost 4 bases, and 10 bases lay between the germline ends. Germline CDR1 is LNHNV and CDR2 is YYDKDF (reference sequence). The CDR3 extends over 14 amino acids. The CDR3 nucleotides are TGTGCCACCAGCAATAGGGGGGGCACCGGGGAGCTGTTTTTT. Residues: CATSNRGGTGELFF.

A word on this clonotype: Just one base apart from a much larger clone, this may be a read error. CDR3 protein: CASLTRTGANYEQYF. Here the CDR3 DNA reads TGTGCCAGCTTAACGAGGACAGGGGCAAACTACGAGCAGTACTTC. This chain joins TRBV7-3 and TRBJ2-4, with 9 bases that match TRBD1. The DNA end lines up better with TRBJ2-7; the J call may be wrong. Germline CDR1 is SGHTA and CDR2 is FQGTGA. This CDR3 has 15 residues.

CDR3 region: CSARMARLAVNNEQFF. In DNA, the CDR3 is TGCAGTGCTAGAATGGCCCGACTAGCGGTGAACAATGAGCAGTTCTTC. The rearrangement links TRBV20-1 to TRBJ2-1; 9 nucleotides match TRBD2. The CDR3 spans 16 residues. From germline, CDR1 is DFQATT and CDR2 SNEGSKA (reference sequence). J lost 5 bases, V lost 2 bases, and 10 bases had no gene match.

This clonotype was counted ten times or more. The genes are TRBV20-1 and TRBJ2-4; 7 positions match TRBD1. Losses at the gene ends were 0 bases for V and 5 bases for J; bases not matched to a gene: 7. Looked up from germline, CDR1 is DFQATT and CDR2 is SNEGSKA (reference sequence). The CDR3 spans 15 residues. CDR3 region: CSAREGRQGENIQYF. CDR3 bases: TGCAGTGCTAGAGAGGGTCGGCAGGGGGAAAACATTCAGTACTTC.

The rearrangement links TRBV6-2 or TRBV6-3 to TRBJ2-4; weak D call: TRBD1 (5 bases). The CDR3 runs to 11 residues. Per germline, CDR1 MNHEY and CDR2 SVGEGT. The V end lost 5 bases, the J end lost 13 bases, and 12 bases lay between the germline ends. As DNA, the CDR3 is TGTGCCAGCAGTCAAGGGGTTGAGCAGTACTTC. As protein: CASSQGVEQYF.

This clonotype was recorded once. This chain uses TRBV4-2 with TRBJ1-6, with 7 bases that match TRBD1. The J segment lost 9 bases and the V segment lost 0 bases, leaving 5 bases of the junction unmatched. The CDR3 has 15 amino acids. Germline CDR1 LGHNA, CDR2 YNFKEQ. The CDR3 DNA reads TGTGCCAGCAGCCAAGACGTGGCAGGGGGTTCACCCCTCCACTTT. Translated: CASSQDVAGGSPLHF.

This chain connects TRBV7-2 to TRBJ2-7; D uncertain. The CDR3 consists of 14 residues. With 0 bases removed from V and 2 bases from J, the gap between germline ends came to 8 bases. Germline V gene lookup returns CDR1 SGHTA and CDR2 FQGNSA. CDR3 bases: TGTGCCAGCAGCTTAGCGCAGCCTACCTACGAGCAGTACTTC. Amino acid sequence: CASSLAQPTYEQYF.

This clonotype was counted a single time. The genes are TRBV7-3 and TRBJ2-2, with TRBD1 matching over 11 bases. CDR1 and CDR2 from the germline V gene are SGHTA and FQGTGA. V lost 5 bases, J lost 7 bases, and 9 bases stayed unmatched. CDR3 length: 16 amino acids. CDR3 in DNA: TGTGCCAGCAGCCAGGGACAGGGGGGGCGTGACGGGGAGCTGTTTTTT. It yields the protein CASSQGQGGRDGELFF.